Below, 24 T cell receptor beta chains from the same sample are listed, as sequenced in a study of regulatory T cells in long-lasting Graves disease (dated by TCRdb to the early 2020s). Library creation used multiplex PCR. For sequencing, an Illumina HiSeq 4000 was employed. iRepertoire HTBI primers and Arm-PCR amplification of CDR3 regions were used to construct TCR beta libraries. TCRdb itself trimmed the public reads at Q25 with fastp, ran MiXCR and retained productive beta chains. Each entry is one CDR3 protein sequence, shown with its most common DNA and genes. This sample comprises 300,000 to 500,000 distinct CDR3 sequences, around 20% of them detected only once. The ten largest clones take up less than 25% of the sample. Sample time point, as interpreted from the label and publication: persistent/refractory GD, antithyroid drugs over 5 years with positive TRAb. For both TCR sequencing and RNA sequencing, RNA was extracted from PBMCs in TRIzol.

The sample consisted of peripheral blood mononuclear cells (PBMCs), taken when the disease was refractory, from a patient treated with antithyroid drugs. These receptors were collected from a female donor with Graves disease.

Many counts were recorded for this clonotype. The J gene is TRBJ1-2, the V gene TRBV20-1, with D uncertain. The ends were cut back, 0 bases at V and 3 bases at J, with 8 bases in the middle. CDR1 DFQATT and CDR2 SNEGSKA come from the germline V gene (reference sequence). The CDR3 is 13 amino acids. Written as DNA, the CDR3 is TGCAGTGCTAGAGAACTGCGGCACTATGGCTACACCTTC. The encoded protein is CSARELRHYGYTF.

This clonotype was seen at least ten times. The CDR3 nucleotides read TGTGCCAGCAGTTTTAGATCCCCGAGGAAGGGGAGCAATCAGCCCCAGCATTTT. It translates to CASSFRSPRKGSNQPQHF. The rearrangement joins TRBV12-3 or TRBV12-4 to TRBJ1-5; tentative D call: TRBD1 (5 bases). CDR3 length equals 18 residues. Trimming cost V 3 bases and J 1 base, with 19 bases left between them.

There are many counts of this clonotype. The CDR3 reads CASSSQGGTYEQYF. The CDR3, as DNA: TGTGCCAGCAGTTCCCAGGGGGGGACCTACGAGCAGTACTTC. This chain uses TRBV28 with TRBJ2-7; D is possibly TRBD1 or TRBD2 (7 bases each). Trimming stripped 4 bases from V and 2 bases from J, with 12 bases between. The CDR3 runs 14 residues. The germline CDR1 and CDR2 sequences are MDHEN and SYDVKM.

This clonotype was seen at least ten times. The chain carries TRBV28 and TRBJ2-7, with 9 bases matching TRBD2. The V gene's germline CDR1 is MDHEN and CDR2 SYDVKM. The CDR3 totals 18 residues. The V segment lost 2 bases and the J segment 0 bases; nucleotides outside the gene matches: 11. CDR3 amino acids: CASSLGIRLAASSYEQYF. The CDR3 DNA is TGTGCCAGCAGTTTAGGGATACGACTAGCGGCGAGCTCCTACGAGCAGTACTTC. The full variable domain, in which reference TRBV28 and TRBJ2-7 provide the parts outside the CDR3, is DVKVTQSSRYLVKRTGEKVFLECVQDMDHENMFWYRQDPGLGLRLIYFSYDVKMKEKGDIPEGYSVSREKKERFSLILESASTNQTSMYLCASSLGIRLAASSYEQYFGPGTRLTVT.

This clonotype was picked up many times. The chain is built from TRBV20-1 and TRBJ1-5; D gene ambiguous. Looked up from germline, CDR1 is DFQATT and CDR2 is SNEGSKA (reference sequence). Trimming took 4 bases from V and 1 from J, leaving 8 bases between them. The CDR3 runs 13 residues. CDR3 loop: CSATRGSNQPQHF. The CDR3 DNA sequence: TGCAGTGCTACCCGCGGGAGCAATCAGCCCCAGCATTTT.

The chain is built from TRBV29-1 and TRBJ2-3, with TRBD1 matching 9 bases. The trim removed 5 bases at V and 0 bases at J, leaving 3 bases unmatched. The CDR3 extends over 14 amino acids. Germline V gene lookup returns CDR1 SQVTM and CDR2 ANQGSEA. The CDR3 nucleotides are TGCAGCGTTACCGGGACAGGGAGCACAGATACGCAGTATTTT. The encoded protein is CSVTGTGSTDTQYF.

This clonotype was found many times. This chain uses TRBV6-5 with TRBJ2-7, with TRBD1 as a possible D gene (6 bases). Trimming shortened V by 2 bases and J by 4 bases, and 9 bases separated the two germline ends. Germline CDR1 and CDR2: MNHEY and SVGAGI. The CDR3 extends over 13 amino acids. In DNA form, the CDR3 reads TGTGCCAGCAGTTACGGGGGCCGGTACGAGCAGTACTTC. Its protein is CASSYGGRYEQYF.

This clonotype was counted many times. This CDR3 is CASSQISGLAEETQYF. Written as DNA, the CDR3 is TGTGCCAGCAGCCAAATCTCCGGACTAGCGGAAGAGACCCAGTACTTC. This chain uses TRBV13 with TRBJ2-5; the match to TRBD2 covers 10 bases. This CDR3 has 16 amino acids. V lost 5 bases, J lost 3 bases, and 9 bases stayed unmatched. Germline V gene data show CDR1 as PRHDT and CDR2 as FYEKMQ (reference sequence).

In this sample, this clonotype turned up many times. The chain recombines TRBV24-1 with TRBJ2-7; D perhaps matches TRBD1 (6 bases). The CDR3 loop spans 13 amino acids. Germline V lookup: CDR1 KGHDR, CDR2 SFDVKD. V was shortened by 4 bases and J by 5 bases, with 11 bases between the two germline ends. This CDR3 is CATSDPPGDEQYF. In nucleotides, the CDR3 is TGTGCCACCAGTGACCCCCCAGGGGACGAGCAGTACTTC.

This chain joins TRBV7-2 and TRBJ2-7; TRBD2 agrees at 7 bases. Germline V gene sequence: CDR1 SGHTA, CDR2 FQGNSA. V trimming: 5 bases; J trimming: 2 bases; junction bases outside the gene matches: 9. CDR3 length: 15 amino acids. Here the CDR3 reads CASSTPSGVTYEQYF. The CDR3 nucleotides read TGTGCCAGCAGCACCCCAAGCGGGGTAACCTACGAGCAGTACTTC.

The chain couples TRBV19 to TRBJ1-5; D is undetermined. CDR1 is LNHDA, CDR2 SQIVND, per germline (reference sequence). V was shortened by 3 bases and J by 2 bases, with 11 bases between the two germline ends. The CDR3 is 15 residues long. CDR3 DNA: TGTGCCAGTAGTATCGACACTTGGGGCAATCAGCCCCAGCATTTT. This gives the protein CASSIDTWGNQPQHF.

The sample holds many counts of this clonotype. The CDR3 loop is CAWYRGDGYTF. Written as DNA, the CDR3 is TGTGCCTGGTACAGGGGTGATGGCTACACCTTC. This chain joins TRBV30 and TRBJ1-2; 7 bases map to TRBD1. This CDR3 has 11 amino acids. The ends lost 5 bases at V and 6 bases at J; junction bases unmatched: 3. The germline gives CDR1 GTSNPN, CDR2 SVGIG (reference sequence).

A remark on this clonotype: This sequence may be a read error, since a much larger clone differs from it by one base. V and J are TRBV27 and TRBJ1-6, with D unclear. Per germline, CDR1 MNHEY and CDR2 SMNVEV (reference sequence). Trimming took off 4 bases at V and 3 bases at J, with 16 bases between the two ends. There are 17 residues in the CDR3. The CDR3 reads CASSSPQMKGYNSPLHF. The CDR3 DNA follows: TGTGCCAGCAGTTCACCACAGATGAAGGGCTATAATTCACCCCTCCACTTT.

This clonotype has more than one count but fewer than ten. The chain joins TRBV27 to TRBJ2-4, with a possible D match to TRBD1 (5 bases). Between the trimmed V and J ends, which lost 3 bases and 8 bases, there was a span of 14 bases. The germline V gene encodes CDR1 MNHEY and CDR2 SMNVEV (reference sequence). This CDR3 spans 14 amino acids. Written as DNA, the CDR3 is TGTGCCAGCAGTTTTTCCCAGGGCTCGGACATTCAGTACTTC. Translated, it gives CASSFSQGSDIQYF.

This clonotype was recorded at least ten times. This rearrangement joins TRBV20-1 to TRBJ2-5, with D perhaps matching TRBD1 or TRBD2 (5 bases each). CDR1 DFQATT and CDR2 SNEGSKA come from the germline V gene (reference sequence). CDR3 length: 14 amino acids. V was pared by 6 bases and J by 5 bases, with 19 bases between. CDR3 nucleotides: TGCAGTGCACCTCGATCGGGACCGGGGGAGACCCAGTACTTC. This sequence encodes CSAPRSGPGETQYF.

The J gene is TRBJ1-6, the V gene TRBV6-1, with 9 bases matching TRBD1. The CDR3 is 15 residues long. V lost 6 bases to trimming and J lost 10 bases; unmatched junction nucleotides: 10. The germline V gene has CDR1 MNHNS and CDR2 SASEGT. The CDR3 loop reads CASRPRQGVGSPLHF. The CDR3 nucleotides are TGTGCCAGCAGGCCCAGACAGGGGGTTGGATCACCCCTCCACTTT.

This clonotype was counted only a few times. This chain joins TRBV30 and TRBJ2-7, with 8 bases identical to TRBD2. The ends lost 3 bases at V and 0 bases at J; junction bases unmatched: 4. This CDR3 region has 14 residues. Germline loops: CDR1 GTSNPN, CDR2 SVGIG (reference sequence). The CDR3 here is CAWSSGSSSYEQYF. The CDR3 DNA reads TGTGCCTGGAGCAGCGGGAGTAGCTCCTACGAGCAGTACTTC.

The chain uses TRBV9 and TRBJ2-7; TRBD1 aligns across 9 bases. The CDR3 loop spans 15 amino acids. Germline V gene data show CDR1 as SGDLS and CDR2 as YYNGEE. After removal of 2 bases from V and 5 bases from J, the junction contained 8 bases not matched to a gene. The CDR3 nucleotides are TGTGCCAGCAGCGTCGGACAGGGGCCAACCCACGAGCAGTACTTC. The encoded protein is CASSVGQGPTHEQYF.

A word on this clonotype: The germline gene is not matched at one end of the junction; a read error may be the cause. The chain carries TRBV19 and TRBJ2-5; no definite D call. The germline V gene encodes CDR1 LNHDA and CDR2 SQIVND (reference sequence). The CDR3 covers 12 residues. CDR3 residues: CASSGSQETRYF. The CDR3 DNA reads as TGTGCCAGTAGCGGCAGCCAAGAGACCCGGTACTTC. Full variable domain (missing parts from reference TRBV19 and TRBJ2-5): DGGITQSPKYLFRKEGQNVTLSCEQNLNHDAMYWYRQDPGQGLRLIYYSQIVNDFQKGDIAEGYSVSREKKESFPLTVTSAQKNPTAFYLCASSGSQETRYFGPGTRLLVL.

This chain uses TRBV4-2 with TRBJ2-1; 7 nucleotides line up with TRBD2. V shed 1 base and J 7 bases; nucleotides not matched to a gene: 4. The length of the CDR3 is 14 residues. From germline, CDR1 is LGHNA and CDR2 YNFKEQ. CDR3 DNA: TGTGCCAGCAGCCAAGGACTAGCCGGGAATGAGCAGTTCTTC. Protein sequence: CASSQGLAGNEQFF.

J is TRBJ1-1 and V is TRBV6-4, with TRBD1 as a possible D gene (5 bases). Germline V lookup: CDR1 MRHNA, CDR2 SNTAGT. The ends were cut back, 6 bases at V and 5 bases at J, with 13 bases in the middle. The CDR3 covers 13 residues. This CDR3 reads CASRGDEFTEAFF. In nucleotides, the CDR3 is TGTGCCAGCAGAGGGGACGAATTTACTGAAGCTTTCTTT.

A few counts support this clonotype. The chain uses TRBV5-1 and TRBJ1-2; D possibly corresponds to TRBD1 (5 bases). CDR1 SGHRS and CDR2 YFSETQ come from the germline V gene. CDR3 length: 15 amino acids. V lost 4 bases, J lost 1 base, and 14 bases lay in between. CDR3 sequence reads: CASSEEGLLNYGYTF. The CDR3 nucleotides are TGCGCCAGCAGCGAGGAGGGACTGCTTAACTATGGCTACACCTTC.

The gene calls are TRBV15 and TRBJ2-1, with TRBD1 matching over 10 bases. CDR1 and CDR2 from the germline V gene are LNHNV and YYDKDF (reference sequence). The trim removed 3 bases at V and 6 bases at J, leaving 2 bases unmatched. The CDR3 is 14 amino acids. The CDR3 sequence: CATSSRTGGNEQFF. The CDR3 nucleotides read TGTGCCACCAGCAGTAGGACAGGGGGCAATGAGCAGTTCTTC.

The chain combines TRBV28 with TRBJ2-7, with D perhaps TRBD2 (5 bases). CDR1 and CDR2 from the germline V gene are MDHEN and SYDVKM. This CDR3 region has 15 residues. V lost 5 bases, J lost 5 bases, and 19 bases lay in between. The CDR3 sequence is CASSPPGLAGNEQYF. CDR3 DNA: TGTGCCAGCAGTCCCCCCGGGCTAGCTGGGAACGAGCAGTACTTC.